This T cell receptor beta chain originates from a study of cytomegalovirus exposure and HLA in healthy donors. CDR1 SGHNT and CDR2 YYREEE come from the germline V gene (reference sequence). V gave up 4 bases and J gave up 2 bases; unmatched junction bases: 1. This CDR3 is built from 13 residues. PCR employed 60 Vbeta and 13 Jbeta primers. Data came from immunoSEQ multiplex PCR; TCRdb stores just in-frame clones and leaves some out. Counted here are about 120,000 clones, roughly 80% occurring once; the ten biggest clones make up about a tenth. The chain employs TRBV5-4 and TRBJ2-5; 8 nucleotides agree with TRBD1. Specimen: PBMCs. The source is a man aged 25-40 years in good health and CMV-seropositive. As DNA, the CDR3 is TGTGCCAGCAGCCGGACAGGGCAAGAGACCCAGTACTTC. This sequence encodes CASSRTGQETQYF.